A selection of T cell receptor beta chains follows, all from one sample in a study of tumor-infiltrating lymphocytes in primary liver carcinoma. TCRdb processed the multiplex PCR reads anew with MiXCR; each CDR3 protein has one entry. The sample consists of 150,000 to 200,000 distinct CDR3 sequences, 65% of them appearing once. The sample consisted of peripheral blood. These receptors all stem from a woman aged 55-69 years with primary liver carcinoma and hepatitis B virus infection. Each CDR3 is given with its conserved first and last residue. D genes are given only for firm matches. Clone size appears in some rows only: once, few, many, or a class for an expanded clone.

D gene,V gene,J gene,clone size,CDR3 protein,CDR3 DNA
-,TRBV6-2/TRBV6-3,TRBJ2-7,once,CASTNGNEQNF,TGTGCCAGCACAAACGGGAACGAGCAGAACTTC
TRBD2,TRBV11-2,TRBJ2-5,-,CARNSSGMFETQYF,TGTGCCAGAAACTCTAGCGGGATGTTCGAGACCCAGTACTTC
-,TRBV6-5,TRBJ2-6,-,CACSYDMGPSGANVLTF,TGTGCCTGCAGTTACGATATGGGTCCTTCTGGGGCCAACGTCCTGACTTTC
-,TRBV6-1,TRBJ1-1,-,CASSRGNMNTEAFF,TGTGCCAGCAGTCGGGGGAACATGAACACTGAAGCTTTCTTT
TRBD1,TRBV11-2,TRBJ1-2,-,CASSSPLDRDYTF,TGTGCCAGCAGTTCGCCCCTGGACAGGGACTACACCTTC
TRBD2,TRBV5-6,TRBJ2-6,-,CASSHARLAGGPGGANVLTF,TGTGCCAGCAGCCACGCTCGACTAGCGGGAGGCCCGGGAGGGGCCAACGTCCTGACTTTC
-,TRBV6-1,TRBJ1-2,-,CAISPGRGDYGYTF,TGTGCCATCTCCCCGGGACGGGGCGACTATGGCTACACCTTC
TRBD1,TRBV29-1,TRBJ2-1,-,CNVEGDRNIEQFF,TGCAACGTTGAAGGGGACAGGAACATTGAGCAGTTCTTC
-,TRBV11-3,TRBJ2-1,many,CASSPNLLADSYNEQFF,TGTGCCAGCAGCCCCAACCTACTAGCAGACTCCTACAATGAGCAGTTCTTC
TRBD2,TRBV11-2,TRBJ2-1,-,CASSSGTSGNSYNEQFF,TGTGCCAGCAGCTCAGGGACTAGCGGGAACTCCTACAATGAGCAGTTCTTC
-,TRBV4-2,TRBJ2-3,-,CASSQVDDTDTQYF,TGTGCCAGCAGCCAAGTCGACGACACAGATACGCAGTATTTT
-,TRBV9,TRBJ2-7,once,CASSSGVGTSYEQYF,TGTGCCAGCAGCTCTGGAGTGGGGACTTCCTACGAGCAGTACTTC
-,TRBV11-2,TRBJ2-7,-,CASSLGLADSYEQYF,TGTGCCAGCAGCTTAGGTCTGGCGGATTCCTACGAGCAATACTTC
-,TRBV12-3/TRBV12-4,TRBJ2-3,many,CASSSMTDTQYF,TGTGCCAGCAGCTCCATGACGGATACGCAGTATTTT
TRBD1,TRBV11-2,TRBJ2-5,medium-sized,CASSRDREETQYF,TGTGCCAGCAGCCGGGACAGGGAAGAGACCCAGTACTTC
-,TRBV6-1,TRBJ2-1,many,CASSERGDIGNNEQFF,TGTGCCAGCAGTGAAAGGGGGGACATAGGGAACAATGAGCAGTTCTTC
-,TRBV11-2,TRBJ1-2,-,CASSPYWGGRRAYGYIF,TGTGCCAGCAGCCCCTATTGGGGGGGAAGGAGGGCCTATGGCTACATATTC
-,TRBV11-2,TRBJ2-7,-,CASSILGGGHSYEQYF,TGTGCCAGCAGCATACTAGGGGGAGGGCATTCCTACGAGCAGTACTTC
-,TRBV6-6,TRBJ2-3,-,CASSHWLGMGSTDTQCF,TGTGCCAGCAGTCATTGGTTGGGCATGGGAAGCACAGATACGCAGTGTTTT
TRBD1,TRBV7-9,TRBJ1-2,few,CASSPGDRGTF,TGTGCCAGCAGCCCTGGGGACAGGGGCACCTTC
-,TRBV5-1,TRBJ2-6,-,CASSAPVSGANVMTF,TGCGCCAGCAGCGCGCCGGTCTCTGGGGCCAACGTCATGACTTTC
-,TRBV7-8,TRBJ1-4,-,CASSLWRGSEKLFF,TGTGCCAGCAGCTTATGGCGAGGAAGTGAAAAACTGTTTTTT
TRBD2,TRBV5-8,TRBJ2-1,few,CASKGLAGPSRSYNEQFF,TGTGCCAGCAAAGGACTAGCGGGACCGAGTAGGTCCTACAATGAGCAGTTCTTT
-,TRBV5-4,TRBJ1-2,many,CASSSQGGYGYTF,TGTGCCAGCAGCTCCCAGGGAGGCTATGGCTACACCTTC
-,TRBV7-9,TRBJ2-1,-,CASSSFPGTYNEQFF,TGTGCCAGCAGCTCCTTCCCGGGAACCTACAATGAGCAGTTCTTC
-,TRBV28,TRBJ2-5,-,CPSSSLAGRETLYF,TGTCCCAGCAGTTCCCTGGCGGGACGAGAGACCCTGTACTTC
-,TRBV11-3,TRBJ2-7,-,CATSLVGTPSYEQYF,TGTGCCACCAGCTTAGTCGGGACACCATCCTACGAGCAGTATTTC
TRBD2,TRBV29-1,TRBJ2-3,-,CSVEGNLEAGVVTDTQYF,TGCAGCGTTGAAGGTAATCTGGAGGCGGGAGTGGTGACAGATACGCAGTATTTT
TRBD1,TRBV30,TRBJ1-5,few,CAWTPGQGSYQPQHF,TGTGCCTGGACCCCGGGACAGGGGAGTTACCAGCCCCAGCATTTT
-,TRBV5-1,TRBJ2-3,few,CASSQGLSTDTQYF,TGCGCCAGCAGCCAAGGACTTTCCACAGATACGCAGTATTTT
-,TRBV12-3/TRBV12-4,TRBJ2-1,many,CASTRRSIGEQFF,TGTGCCAGCACCCGGAGAAGTATCGGTGAGCAGTTCTTC
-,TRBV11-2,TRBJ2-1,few,CVSSLVLDNEQFF,TGTGTCAGCAGCTTAGTGCTAGACAATGAGCAGTTCTTC
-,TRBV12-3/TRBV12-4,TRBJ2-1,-,CASSFVSPSHNEQFF,TGTGCCAGTAGTTTCGTCTCCCCCTCCCACAATGAGCAGTTCTTC
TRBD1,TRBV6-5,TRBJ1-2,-,CANSRQGGSYGYTF,TGTGCCAACAGCCGTCAGGGGGGAAGCTATGGCTACACCTTC
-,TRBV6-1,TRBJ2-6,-,CASTKVVNSGANVLTF,TGTGCCAGCACGAAGGTGGTGAACTCTGGGGCCAACGTCCTGACTTTC